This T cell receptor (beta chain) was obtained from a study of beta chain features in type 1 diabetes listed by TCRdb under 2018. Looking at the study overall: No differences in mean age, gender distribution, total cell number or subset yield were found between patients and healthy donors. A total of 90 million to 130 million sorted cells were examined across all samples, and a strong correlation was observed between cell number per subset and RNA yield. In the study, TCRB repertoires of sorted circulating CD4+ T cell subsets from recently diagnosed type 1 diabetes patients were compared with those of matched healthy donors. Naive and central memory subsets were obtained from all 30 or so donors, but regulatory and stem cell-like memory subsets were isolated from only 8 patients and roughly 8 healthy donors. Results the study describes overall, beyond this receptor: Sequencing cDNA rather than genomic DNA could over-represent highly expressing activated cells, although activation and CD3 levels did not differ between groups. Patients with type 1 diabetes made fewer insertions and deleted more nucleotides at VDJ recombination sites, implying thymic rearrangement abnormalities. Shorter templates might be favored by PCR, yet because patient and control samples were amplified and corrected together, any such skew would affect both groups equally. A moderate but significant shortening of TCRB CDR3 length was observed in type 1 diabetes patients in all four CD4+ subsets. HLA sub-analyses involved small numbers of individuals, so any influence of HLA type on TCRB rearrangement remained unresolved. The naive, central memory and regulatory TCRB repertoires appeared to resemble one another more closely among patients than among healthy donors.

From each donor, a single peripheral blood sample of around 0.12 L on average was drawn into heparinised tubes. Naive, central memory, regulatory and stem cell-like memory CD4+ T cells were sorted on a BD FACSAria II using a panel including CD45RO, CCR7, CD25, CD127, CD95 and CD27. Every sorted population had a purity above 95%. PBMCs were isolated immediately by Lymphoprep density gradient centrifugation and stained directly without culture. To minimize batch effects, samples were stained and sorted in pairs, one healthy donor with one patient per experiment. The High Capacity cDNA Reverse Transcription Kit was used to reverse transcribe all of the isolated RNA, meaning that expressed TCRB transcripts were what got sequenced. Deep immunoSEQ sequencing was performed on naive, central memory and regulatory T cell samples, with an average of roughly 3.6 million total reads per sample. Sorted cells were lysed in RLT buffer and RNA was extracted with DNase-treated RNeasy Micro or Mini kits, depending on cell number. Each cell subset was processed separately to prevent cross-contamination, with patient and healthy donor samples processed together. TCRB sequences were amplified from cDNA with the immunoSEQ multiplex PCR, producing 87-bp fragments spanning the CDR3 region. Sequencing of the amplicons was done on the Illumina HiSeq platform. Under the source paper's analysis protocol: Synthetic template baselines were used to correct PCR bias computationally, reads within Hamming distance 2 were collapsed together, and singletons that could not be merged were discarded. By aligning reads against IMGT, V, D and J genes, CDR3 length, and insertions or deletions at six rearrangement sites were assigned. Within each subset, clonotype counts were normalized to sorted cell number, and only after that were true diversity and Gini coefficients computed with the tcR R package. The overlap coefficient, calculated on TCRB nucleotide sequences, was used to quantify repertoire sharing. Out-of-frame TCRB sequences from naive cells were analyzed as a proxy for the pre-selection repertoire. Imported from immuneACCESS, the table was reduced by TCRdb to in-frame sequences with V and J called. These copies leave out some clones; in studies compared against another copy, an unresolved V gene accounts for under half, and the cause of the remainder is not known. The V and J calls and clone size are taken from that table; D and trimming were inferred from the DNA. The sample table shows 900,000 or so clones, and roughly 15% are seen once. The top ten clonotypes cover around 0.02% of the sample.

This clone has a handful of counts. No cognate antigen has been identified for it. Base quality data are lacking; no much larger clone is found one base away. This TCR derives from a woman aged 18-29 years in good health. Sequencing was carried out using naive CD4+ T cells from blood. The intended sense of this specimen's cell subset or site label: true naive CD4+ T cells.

The sequenced DNA: TGTGCCAGCAGCGCGAAGCACAGCTACCAAGAGACCCAGTACTTC. This translates into CASSAKHSYQETQYF. The sequence is built from TRBV7-9 and TRBJ2-5, with no D gene named confidently. Based on the germline V gene (reference sequence), the CDR1 and CDR2 sequences are SEHNR and FQNEAQ. The CDR3 goes from the cysteine to the phenylalanine over 15 residues. CDR3 DNA is the only sequence kept; it has 45 bases, read in frame from the first base. V was cut back by 5 bases and J by 0 bases, leaving a gap of 13 bases between them.